This record concerns one T cell receptor beta chain sequence. None of the included patients had other autoimmune diseases, uncontrolled infections, pregnancy or lactation, as these led to exclusion. Diagnosis relied on clinical symptoms, serum thyroxine, TRAb, thyroid ultrasound and orbital computed tomography. This specimen belongs to a study of Graves' ophthalmopathy and Graves' hyperthyroidism. RNA transcripts served as template for amplifying TCR beta CDR3 sequences. Scientists carried out first-round RT-PCR using HTBI primers and then a second-round multiplex PCR. TCRdb ran MiXCR on the multiplex PCR reads and lists one entry per CDR3 protein. The table has around 590,000 distinct CDR3 sequences, roughly 40% seen once; the top ten hold less than 4.5%. Trimming left V 0 bases short and J 6 bases short, with 13 bases between. Per the germline V gene, CDR1 is WSHSY and CDR2 is SAAADI. The CDR3 contains 15 residues.

This sequence was found in an adult man with Graves' hyperthyroidism. Sequencing input: peripheral blood or thyroid tissue (not recorded which). This chain joins TRBV10-2 and TRBJ2-3, with D perhaps TRBD1 or TRBD2 (5 bases each). The CDR3 protein is CASSESMGEGDTQYF. CDR3 nucleotide sequence: TGCGCCAGCAGTGAGTCGATGGGGGAAGGGGATACGCAGTATTTT.